The rows below give T cell receptor beta chains drawn from one sample of a study of blood T cell repertoires in COVID-19. Sequencing was performed with immunoSEQ multiplex PCR; in TCRdb, only in-frame clones are kept and a portion is missing. This table holds some 330,000 clones, approximately 87% found once. The sequencing input was PBMCs or T cells enriched from blood (not recorded which). These TCRs come from a man aged 35-49 years in a cohort exposed to, infected with or recovered from COVID-19 (not recorded which). Each CDR3 is given with its conserved first and last residue. The order of the fields is clone size, V gene, D gene, J gene, CDR3 protein, CDR3 DNA. The D gene is left open where the match is weak. Where a row states a size, it is once, few, many or the class of an expanded clone; other rows omit it.

size: NA; V: TRBV11-2; D: NA; J: TRBJ1-2; CDR3: CASSLGERGYTF; DNA: TGTGCCAGCAGCTTAGGGGAGCGTGGCTACACCTTC
size: once; V: TRBV28; D: NA; J: TRBJ1-3; CDR3: CASTQFEGNTIYF; DNA: TGTGCCAGCACCCAATTCGAGGGAAACACCATATATTTT
size: NA; V: TRBV11-1; D: TRBD2; J: TRBJ2-7; CDR3: CASSPGLAGEYEQYF; DNA: TGTGCCAGCAGCCCGGGACTAGCGGGAGAGTACGAGCAGTACTTC
size: NA; V: TRBV7-3; D: TRBD2; J: TRBJ2-3; CDR3: CASSNSGTSTDTQYF; DNA: TGTGCCAGCAGCAATAGCGGGACTAGCACAGATACGCAGTATTTT
size: NA; V: TRBV6-2/TRBV6-3; D: TRBD2; J: TRBJ2-3; CDR3: CASSYASGYTDTQYF; DNA: TGTGCCAGCAGTTACGCTAGCGGATACACAGATACGCAGTATTTT
size: NA; V: TRBV28; D: NA; J: TRBJ2-7; CDR3: CASSFQGYYEQYF; DNA: TGTGCCAGCAGTTTCCAGGGGTACTACGAGCAGTACTTC
size: NA; V: TRBV18; D: TRBD2; J: TRBJ2-7; CDR3: CASSPPSSGSYEQYF; DNA: TGTGCCAGCTCACCACCGAGTAGCGGGAGCTACGAGCAGTACTTC
size: NA; V: TRBV6-5; D: NA; J: TRBJ2-4; CDR3: CASTRTGVAKNIQYF; DNA: TGTGCCAGCACACGAACCGGGGTAGCCAAAAACATTCAGTACTTC
size: NA; V: TRBV9; D: NA; J: TRBJ1-2; CDR3: CASSPGAGPRREGYTF; DNA: TGTGCCAGCAGCCCCGGGGCGGGGCCCCGAAGAGAGGGCTACACCTTC
size: NA; V: TRBV18; D: NA; J: TRBJ1-4; CDR3: CASSPPVGGGEKLFF; DNA: TGTGCCAGCTCACCCCCGGTCGGGGGAGGAGAAAAACTGTTTTTT
size: NA; V: TRBV19; D: NA; J: TRBJ1-1; CDR3: CASSRLIGGGTEAFF; DNA: TGTGCCAGTAGTCGGCTTATAGGCGGTGGCACTGAAGCTTTCTTT
size: NA; V: TRBV11-2; D: TRBD2; J: TRBJ2-7; CDR3: CASRPGLATYEQYF; DNA: TGTGCCAGCAGACCGGGACTAGCGACCTACGAGCAGTACTTC
size: NA; V: TRBV30; D: TRBD2; J: TRBJ2-2; CDR3: CAWRGLADTGELFF; DNA: TGTGCCTGGAGAGGTCTAGCGGACACCGGGGAGCTGTTTTTT
size: NA; V: TRBV6-5; D: NA; J: TRBJ2-7; CDR3: CASLQTDGVGYEQYF; DNA: TGTGCCAGCCTCCAGACGGACGGGGTAGGGTACGAGCAGTACTTC
size: once; V: TRBV28; D: NA; J: TRBJ1-2; CDR3: CASSPSMGTDTSYGYTF; DNA: TGTGCCAGCAGTCCCTCGATGGGCACCGATACAAGCTATGGCTACACCTTC
size: NA; V: TRBV6-5; D: TRBD1; J: TRBJ1-3; CDR3: CASTPGQNFPIYF; DNA: TGTGCCAGCACCCCGGGACAGAATTTCCCCATATATTTT
size: NA; V: TRBV27; D: NA; J: TRBJ2-3; CDR3: CASSLSLAHTDTQYF; DNA: TGTGCCAGCAGTTTATCGTTAGCCCACACAGATACGCAGTATTTT
size: NA; V: TRBV29-1; D: NA; J: TRBJ1-5; CDR3: CSVISAGQPQHF; DNA: TGCAGCGTTATCTCGGCGGGACAGCCCCAGCATTTT
size: NA; V: TRBV28; D: NA; J: TRBJ2-7; CDR3: CASSLAQGSGYEQYF; DNA: TGTGCCAGCAGTTTGGCCCAGGGGTCGGGATACGAGCAGTACTTC
size: NA; V: TRBV5-6; D: NA; J: TRBJ2-5; CDR3: CASSLEGVETQYF; DNA: TGTGCCAGCAGCTTGGAAGGGGTAGAGACCCAGTACTTC
size: NA; V: TRBV28; D: TRBD1; J: TRBJ2-7; CDR3: CASSLETGQRTHEQYF; DNA: TGTGCCAGCAGTCTGGAAACGGGACAGCGGACGCACGAGCAGTACTTC
size: NA; V: TRBV2; D: NA; J: TRBJ2-1; CDR3: CASSEFQGTEQFF; DNA: TGTGCCAGCAGTGAATTCCAGGGAACTGAGCAGTTCTTC
size: NA; V: TRBV7-2; D: NA; J: TRBJ2-7; CDR3: CASSLASSLTSYEQYF; DNA: TGTGCCAGCAGCTTAGCGTCCTCACTTACGTCCTACGAGCAGTACTTC
size: NA; V: TRBV4-2; D: NA; J: TRBJ1-5; CDR3: CASARDGNQPQHF; DNA: TGTGCCAGCGCCAGGGATGGCAATCAGCCCCAGCATTTT
size: NA; V: TRBV18; D: NA; J: TRBJ1-5; CDR3: CASSPRQGDQPQHF; DNA: TGTGCCAGCTCACCCCGCCAGGGCGATCAGCCCCAGCATTTT
size: NA; V: TRBV2; D: NA; J: TRBJ1-5; CDR3: CASSVGGFGSNQPQHF; DNA: TGTGCCAGCAGTGTGGGGGGGTTTGGGAGCAATCAGCCCCAGCATTTT
size: NA; V: TRBV3-1/TRBV3-2; D: NA; J: TRBJ1-1; CDR3: CASSQPTAMNTEAFF; DNA: TGTGCCAGCAGCCAACCGACAGCTATGAACACTGAAGCTTTCTTT
size: NA; V: TRBV29-1; D: NA; J: TRBJ1-1; CDR3: CSVGFRGGSTEAFF; DNA: TGCAGCGTTGGATTTCGGGGAGGGAGCACTGAAGCTTTCTTT